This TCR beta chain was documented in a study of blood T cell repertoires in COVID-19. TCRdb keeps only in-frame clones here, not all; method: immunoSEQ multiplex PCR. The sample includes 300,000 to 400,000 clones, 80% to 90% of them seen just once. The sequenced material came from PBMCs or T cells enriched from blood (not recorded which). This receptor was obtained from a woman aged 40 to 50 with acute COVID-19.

CDR3 DNA: TGTGCCAGTAGGACGACAGGGGGGAACACTGAAGCTTTCTTT. It translates to CASRTTGGNTEAFF. The J gene is TRBJ1-1, the V gene TRBV19, with 9 nucleotides matching TRBD1. Germline V gives CDR1 LNHDA, CDR2 SQIVND (reference sequence). The V segment lost 6 bases and the J segment 1 base; nucleotides outside the gene matches: 3. The CDR3 sequence is 14 residues long.